Each of the 14 T cell receptor beta chains below was sequenced from the same sample in a study of neoadjuvant anti-PD-1 for oral cavity cancer. The method was immunoSEQ multiplex PCR; TCRdb's version includes in-frame clones alone and lacks a portion of them. The repertoire holds approximately 12,000 clones, with roughly 70% as singletons. Sample: tumor tissue, taken before nivolumab (anti-PD-1) treatment. These receptors were taken from a person aged 35-79 years with oral cavity squamous cell carcinoma. The donor label of this sample is uncertain.

The J gene is TRBJ1-2, the V gene TRBV5-4; no firm D call. This CDR3 comprises 13 residues. Germline loops: CDR1 SGHNT, CDR2 YYREEE (reference sequence). With 0 bases removed from V and 1 base from J, the gap between germline ends came to 4 bases. The CDR3 bases are TGTGCCAGCAGCTTGGGGTATAACTATGGCTACACCTTC. Amino acids: CASSLGYNYGYTF.

This chain uses TRBV5-1 with TRBJ2-3; 10 bases align to TRBD2. CDR3 size: 16 residues. The ends lost 4 bases at V and 4 bases at J; junction bases unmatched: 9. The V gene's germline CDR1 is SGHRS and CDR2 YFSETQ. The CDR3 sequence: CASSGRLAGHADTQYF. CDR3 sequence (DNA): TGCGCCAGCAGCGGAAGACTAGCGGGTCACGCAGATACGCAGTATTTT.

This clone was seen more than once but under ten times. The chain joins TRBV7-9 to TRBJ2-1, with D possibly TRBD2 on 6 matching bases. Per the germline V gene, CDR1 is SEHNR and CDR2 is FQNEAQ (reference sequence). The CDR3 is 15 amino acids. The V and J ends lost 8 bases and 7 bases respectively, with 21 bases between them. The CDR3: CASAPQPGAGNEQFF. In DNA form, the CDR3 reads TGTGCCAGCGCTCCGCAGCCTGGGGCGGGGAATGAGCAGTTCTTC.

This clone occurred a few times. V is TRBV7-9 and J is TRBJ1-2; tentative D call: TRBD1 (6 bases). Deletions cut 6 bases from V and 3 bases from J, with 14 bases between. Germline CDR1 and CDR2: SEHNR and FQNEAQ (reference sequence). The CDR3 runs to 14 residues. CDR3 DNA: TGTGCCAGCAGGACAACAGGGAAGGACTATGGCTACACCTTC. It yields the protein CASRTTGKDYGYTF.

The rearrangement links TRBV2 to TRBJ1-1; 9 nucleotides align to TRBD1. The CDR3 is made up of 14 amino acids. Germline V gives CDR1 SNHLY, CDR2 FYNNEI. With 5 bases clipped from V and 1 base from J, the junction kept 2 bases outside the gene matches. The CDR3 coding sequence is TGTGCCAGCAGTTGGGGACAGGGGAACACTGAAGCTTTCTTT. This encodes CASSWGQGNTEAFF.

The rearrangement uses TRBV19 and TRBJ2-6; D not certain. Germline V gene data show CDR1 as LNHDA and CDR2 as SQIVND (reference sequence). V lost 9 bases to trimming and J lost 0 bases, with 15 bases between them. This CDR3 is 16 amino acids long. CDR3 bases: TGTGCCAGCGACGGACGGCAAAGCTCTGGGGCCAACGTCCTGACTTTC. Translation gives CASDGRQSSGANVLTF. Variable domain in full (rest from reference TRBV19 and TRBJ2-6): DGGITQSPKYLFRKEGQNVTLSCEQNLNHDAMYWYRQDPGQGLRLIYYSQIVNDFQKGDIAEGYSVSREKKESFPLTVTSAQKNPTAFYLCASDGRQSSGANVLTFGAGSRLTVL.

Only a few counts were recorded for this clone. The rearrangement links TRBV5-1 to TRBJ2-3; tentatively, D is TRBD2 (7 bases). Trimming took 3 bases from V and 2 from J, leaving 16 bases between them. The germline V gene encodes CDR1 SGHRS and CDR2 YFSETQ. The CDR3 covers 16 residues. CDR3 sequence reads: CASSSGGGSATDTQYF. The CDR3 nucleotides are TGCGCCAGCAGCTCTGGGGGGGGCTCGGCCACAGATACGCAGTATTTT.

This clone appeared a single time. V and J are TRBV28 and TRBJ1-1; D not resolved. The CDR3 covers 12 residues. The germline V gene has CDR1 MDHEN and CDR2 SYDVKM. V shed 5 bases and J shed 2 bases, with 6 bases lying between them. The CDR3 region is CASSPLNTEAFF. The CDR3 DNA reads as TGTGCCAGCAGTCCGCTTAACACTGAAGCTTTCTTT.

This clone was seen a handful of times. The chain combines TRBV7-9 with TRBJ2-2; a possible D gene is TRBD1 (6 bases). This CDR3 is built from 15 residues. From germline, CDR1 is SEHNR and CDR2 FQNEAQ (reference sequence). Trimming removed 1 base at V and 4 bases at J, with 10 bases between. In DNA, the CDR3 is TGTGCCAGCAGCTTAGGAACAGGGTCCACCGGGGAGCTGTTTTTT. Translation gives CASSLGTGSTGELFF.

The chain links TRBV28 to TRBJ1-2, with 7 bases that match TRBD1. Germline CDR1 MDHEN, CDR2 SYDVKM. The CDR3 spans 13 residues. The trim removed 4 bases at V and 6 bases at J, leaving 5 bases unmatched. This CDR3 is CASSSDRQHGYTF. The DNA of the CDR3 is TGTGCCAGCAGTTCGGACAGGCAGCATGGCTACACCTTC.

The CDR3 nucleotides read TGTGCCAGCACCGGACAGAGGGGCACTGAAGCTTTCTTT. Translation gives CASTGQRGTEAFF. The chain uses TRBV6-1 and TRBJ1-1, with D perhaps TRBD1 (6 bases). This CDR3 spans 13 amino acids. V lost 7 bases and J lost 4, with 13 bases in between. Germline-derived CDR1 and CDR2 are MNHNS and SASEGT.

The sample holds a few counts of this clone. The V gene is TRBV9, the J gene TRBJ2-1, with a possible D match to TRBD2 (5 bases). The CDR3 consists of 12 residues. Deletions cut 4 bases from V and 6 bases from J, with 8 bases between. Germline values: CDR1 SGDLS, CDR2 YYNGEE. The CDR3: CASSRGSNEQFF. The CDR3 DNA sequence: TGTGCCAGCAGCCGTGGGAGCAATGAGCAGTTCTTC. Filled out from reference TRBV9 and TRBJ2-1, the complete variable domain reads DSGVTQTPKHLITATGQRVTLRCSPRSGDLSVYWYQQSLDQGLQFLIQYYNGEERAKGNILERFSAQQFPDLHSELNLSSLELGDSALYFCASSRGSNEQFFGPGTRLTVL.

The chain carries TRBV18 and TRBJ1-1; D is perhaps TRBD1 (5 bases). Germline V gene data show CDR1 as KGHSH and CDR2 as LQKENI. Trimming removed 5 bases from V and 0 bases from J, with 10 bases in between. This CDR3 has 14 residues. The DNA for the CDR3 is TGTGCCAGCTCATCCCGGGACCTGAACACTGAAGCTTTCTTT. This gives the protein CASSSRDLNTEAFF.

This chain links TRBV5-4 with TRBJ2-2, with D possibly matching TRBD2 (5 bases). CDR1 and CDR2 (germline): SGHNT, YYREEE (reference sequence). Trimming left V 4 bases short and J 7 bases short, with 8 bases between. There are 12 residues in the CDR3. The CDR3 DNA sequence: TGTGCCAGCAGCCCCCGGGGCGGGGAGCTGTTTTTT. This sequence encodes CASSPRGGELFF.